The rows below give T cell receptor beta chains drawn from one sample of a study of blood T cell repertoires in COVID-19. TCRdb's table, derived via immunoSEQ multiplex PCR, lists solely in-frame clones and lacks some. This table has tens of thousands of clones, 85% to 90% appearing once. The specimen sequenced was peripheral blood. These receptors came from a human donor in a cohort sampled during active COVID-19. Each CDR3 is given with its conserved first and last residue. The D gene is left open where the match is weak.

TRBV5-1 | TRBD2 | CASSGNSGGQQETQYF
TRBV7-8 | TRBD2 | CASTTGLAGTGELFF
TRBV7-9 | TRBD1 | CASSSGTGGAGEQYF
TRBV9 | TRBD1 | CASSVGTGPYNEQFF
TRBV12-5 | . | CASGGEVANYGYTF
TRBV5-6 | . | CASSLGGSGNSPLHF
TRBV30 | . | CAWTLQGHYGYTF
TRBV9 | TRBD1 | CASSVGTGGGGMNTEAFF
TRBV7-2 | TRBD2 | CASSLGLAGGTDTQYF
TRBV10-3 | . | CAISPARGETEAFF
TRBV14 | . | CASSQHHRDTTGNTIYF
TRBV6-5 | TRBD1 | CASSYSLGQGEQYF
TRBV5-6 | . | CASSIGPAHTF
TRBV6-4 | TRBD1 | CASRQDRVGTEAFF
TRBV29-1 | TRBD1 | CSVGTGMNTEAFF
TRBV18 | TRBD1 | CASSLSQGADGYTF
TRBV18 | . | CASSGQSNQPQHF
TRBV24-1 | TRBD1 | CATSDLGDRGAYEQYF
TRBV19 | . | CASTPGRLDTQYF
TRBV29-1 | TRBD2 | CSVGGVAGGRYEQYF
TRBV2 | . | CASSEQNYGYTF
TRBV7-2 | . | CASSFQGSTDTQYF
TRBV7-6 | TRBD2 | CASSHLTSGGTDTQYF
TRBV2 | . | CASRALSYEQYF
TRBV19 | TRBD1 | CASRAQGGRETQYF
TRBV6-5 | TRBD1 | CASSLGTGSYEQYF
TRBV27 | . | CASSWVRGTEAFF
TRBV7-2 | TRBD1 | CASSSGTGGYEQYF
TRBV24-1 | TRBD2 | CATGGSGGADTQYF
TRBV6-5 | . | CASRVFLGPGELFF
TRBV4-3 | TRBD1 | CASSPGQGAYQPQHF
TRBV10-1 | . | CASSQLPGDEQFF
TRBV9 | TRBD1 | CASSVGTGPYNEQFF
TRBV7-8 | . | CASWGGGSGYTF
TRBV10-1 | TRBD2 | CASSEGGGTSGLTDTQYF
TRBV15 | TRBD1 | CATNRDRGYEQYF
TRBV12-5 | . | CASALAVSQFF
TRBV18 | . | CASSPPGATYEQYF
TRBV4-3 | . | CASSQDRFKDTQYF
TRBV20-1 | . | CSVNSHEQYF
TRBV10-3 | . | CAISDLDEQFF
TRBV7-2 | TRBD1 | CASRDRGGQTGELFF
TRBV4-3 | TRBD1 | CASSQDDRADSYEQYF
TRBV7-3 | . | CASSLSANNEQFF
TRBV5-1 | TRBD1 | CASSLEDRGAYVGTEAFF